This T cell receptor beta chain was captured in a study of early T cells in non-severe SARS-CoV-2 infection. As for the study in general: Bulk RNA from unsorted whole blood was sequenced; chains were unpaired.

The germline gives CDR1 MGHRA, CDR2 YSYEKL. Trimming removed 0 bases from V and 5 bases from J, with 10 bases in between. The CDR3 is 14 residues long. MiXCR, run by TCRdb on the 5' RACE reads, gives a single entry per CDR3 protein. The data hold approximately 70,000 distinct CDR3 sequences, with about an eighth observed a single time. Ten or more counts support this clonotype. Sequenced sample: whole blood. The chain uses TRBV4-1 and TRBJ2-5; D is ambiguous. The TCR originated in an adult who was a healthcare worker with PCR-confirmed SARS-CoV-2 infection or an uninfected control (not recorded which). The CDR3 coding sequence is TGCGCCAGCAGCCAAGATTGGGTTGGGGAGACCCAGTACTTC. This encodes CASSQDWVGETQYF.